The entry that follows covers one T cell receptor beta chain sequence. These data originate in a study of blood T cell repertoires in COVID-19. Study-level background: Donors in the United States, Italy and Spain gave samples during acute or convalescent COVID-19.

The V segment lost 3 bases and the J segment 1 base; nucleotides outside the gene matches: 5. The CDR3 has 16 amino acids. In germline, CDR1 is MGHRA, CDR2 YSYEKL. The method was immunoSEQ multiplex PCR; TCRdb's version includes in-frame clones alone and lacks a portion of them. The repertoire has roughly 200,000 clones, 75% to 95% of them found once; the top ten carry nearly 0.55%. The clonotype comes from a man aged 50-59 years with acute or convalescent COVID-19. The sequenced sample consisted of peripheral blood. The chain employs TRBV4-1 and TRBJ2-2; 7 bases map to TRBD1. Written as DNA, the CDR3 is TGCGCCAGCAGCCAGTTGGGACAGCTGAACACCGGGGAGCTGTTTTTT. It is translated as CASSQLGQLNTGELFF.